Listed below are T cell receptor beta chains from one sample, sequenced in a study of spatial heterogeneity in lung cancer. TCRdb ran MiXCR on the 5' RACE reads and lists one entry per CDR3 protein. Of around 7,900 distinct CDR3 sequences in the sample, 6.5% to 8.5% were seen once. Here the sequenced sample was lung tumor tissue, taken at surgery. These receptor sequences come from a male donor with early-stage non-small cell lung cancer. Each CDR3 is given with its conserved first and last residue. The D gene is left open where the match is weak. Clone sizes are given selectively: once, few, many, or a class where the clone is expanded.

>many|TRBJ2-1|TRBV7-3|TRBD2
CASSLIRAGGHEQFF
TGTGCCAGCAGCTTAATCAGAGCGGGGGGGCATGAGCAGTTCTTC
>many|TRBJ1-1|TRBV6-5|-
CASSLTTNTEAFF
TGTGCCAGCAGTCTTACGACGAACACTGAAGCTTTCTTT
>-|TRBJ1-5|TRBV7-2|-
CASSPPGQPQHF
TGTGCCAGCAGCCCCCCTGGTCAGCCCCAGCATTTT
>many|TRBJ2-3|TRBV28|TRBD2
CASSLGAGEGPHHTDTQYF
TGTGCCAGCAGTTTGGGAGCGGGAGAGGGGCCCCATCACACAGATACGCAGTATTTT
>medium-sized|TRBJ2-2|TRBV29-1|-
CSVGSRFTGELFF
TGCAGCGTTGGGTCCCGGTTCACCGGGGAGCTGTTTTTT
>many|TRBJ1-1|TRBV6-6|-
CASSLPGGRTEAFF
TGTGCCAGCAGTTTGCCGGGGGGGAGGACTGAAGCTTTCTTT
>medium-sized|TRBJ2-3|TRBV7-2|TRBD2
CASSYQRESTDTQYF
TGTGCCAGCAGCTACCAGCGGGAGAGCACAGATACGCAGTATTTT
>many|TRBJ1-5|TRBV6-2/TRBV6-3|-
CASSYSSRDPSNQPQHF
TGTGCCAGCAGTTACTCTTCTAGGGATCCGAGCAATCAGCCCCAGCATTTT
>few|TRBJ2-1|TRBV9|-
CASSPRTGDNEQFF
TGTGCCAGCAGCCCCCGAACTGGAGACAATGAGCAGTTCTTC
>-|TRBJ2-5|TRBV3-1|-
CASSQGLRETQYF
TGTGCCAGCAGCCAAGGGCTGAGGGAGACCCAGTACTTC
>-|TRBJ2-7|TRBV11-2|-
CASSLLQPGHRSSYEQYF
TGTGCCAGCAGCTTACTCCAACCGGGACACCGATCCTCCTACGAGCAGTACTTC
>many|TRBJ2-2|TRBV13|TRBD2
CASSLGQTSRTGELFF
TGTGCCAGCAGCTTAGGTCAGACTAGCAGGACCGGGGAGCTGTTTTTT
>many|TRBJ2-4|TRBV20-1|TRBD2
CSASKPAGGVLRLAKNIQYF
TGCAGTGCTAGTAAACCGGCGGGAGGAGTGCTGAGACTAGCCAAAAACATTCAGTACTTC
>medium-sized|TRBJ2-4|TRBV6-7|TRBD2
CASSYPQGLAGGPANIQYF
TGTGCCAGCAGTTACCCCCAGGGACTAGCGGGAGGGCCGGCAAACATTCAGTACTTC
>few|TRBJ2-7|TRBV12-3/TRBV12-4|-
CASNSQVGHEQYF
TGTGCCAGCAATTCCCAGGTTGGCCACGAGCAGTACTTC
>many|TRBJ2-5|TRBV6-6|-
CASSTHRGQETQYF
TGTGCCAGCAGTACCCACCGGGGGCAAGAGACCCAGTACTTC
>few|TRBJ1-1|TRBV9|-
CASSVASETEAFF
TGTGCCAGCAGCGTAGCTTCTGAAACTGAAGCTTTCTTT
>few|TRBJ2-2|TRBV23-1|TRBD1
CASSHQRQGNTGELFF
TGCGCCAGCAGTCATCAAAGACAGGGAAACACCGGGGAGCTGTTTTTT
>many|TRBJ2-1|TRBV29-1|TRBD2
CSVTSGRNEQFF
TGCAGCGTAACTAGCGGGAGGAATGAGCAGTTCTTC
>many|TRBJ2-1|TRBV19|TRBD1
CASMVTGQGYNEQFF
TGTGCCAGTATGGTAACGGGACAGGGATACAATGAGCAGTTCTTC